This T cell receptor (beta chain) comes out of a study of T cell repertoires in MIS-A myocarditis. The protocol was immunoSEQ multiplex PCR, while the TCRdb copy is restricted to in-frame clones and leaves out a portion. The sample holds under 750 clones, over 80% seen once. In this sample, this clone turned up a few times. Germline assignment: CDR1 SGHRS and CDR2 YFSETQ. The CDR3 has 14 amino acids. Unmatched junction bases numbered 6, after V lost 6 bases and J lost 4 bases. Sequencing used pericardium tissue obtained at autopsy. The clonotype originates from a man younger than 35 with fulminant myocarditis from multisystem inflammatory syndrome in adults (MIS-A) after COVID-19. The chain combines TRBV5-1 with TRBJ2-2, with TRBD2 identical over 7 bases. The CDR3 here is CASTAGGTTGELFF. The CDR3 nucleotides read TGCGCCAGCACCGCCGGGGGGACCACCGGGGAGCTGTTTTTT.